The 27 T cell receptor beta chains given below trace back to one sample, sequenced in a study of early stage breast cancer tumors. Clones were read by immunoSEQ multiplex PCR, and TCRdb kept only the in-frame ones, dropping some. The repertoire consists of around 28,000 clones, with 50% to 75% occurring once and the leading ten covering 7.5% to 9.5%. Sequenced: breast tumor tissue. Every receptor here comes from a person in their fifties with breast cancer.

CDR3 coding DNA: TGTGCCAGCAGTAAAAGACAGGAAGAAAAACTGTTTTTT. Amino acid sequence: CASSKRQEEKLFF. The chain combines TRBV6-6 with TRBJ1-4, with a tentative D call TRBD1 (6 bases). The CDR3 consists of 13 residues. The V and J ends lost 5 bases and 8 bases respectively, with 12 bases between them. Germline CDR1 is MNHNY and CDR2 is SVGAGI (reference sequence).

This sequence joins TRBV30 and TRBJ2-5; weak D call: TRBD1 (5 bases). The germline V gene has CDR1 GTSNPN and CDR2 SVGIG (reference sequence). The CDR3 spans 13 residues. Trimming left V 4 bases short and J 0 bases short, with 9 bases between. The CDR3 reads CAWTGYNQETQYF. The CDR3, as DNA: TGTGCCTGGACAGGGTACAACCAAGAGACCCAGTACTTC.

The genes are TRBV19 and TRBJ2-2; 7 bases are a match to TRBD2. The length of the CDR3 is 15 residues. V dropped 6 bases and J dropped 3; count of bases not matched to a gene: 7. Germline V gene data show CDR1 as LNHDA and CDR2 as SQIVND (reference sequence). The CDR3 nucleotides are TGTGCCAGTAGGGGGGGGACTACTCACACCGGGGAGCTGTTTTTT. It codes for CASRGGTTHTGELFF.

The chain uses TRBV11-3 and TRBJ2-1; the D gene is possibly TRBD2 (6 bases). Per germline, CDR1 SGHNT and CDR2 YENEEA. The ends were cut back, 0 bases at V and 8 bases at J, with 11 bases in the middle. CDR3 length equals 14 residues. The chain's CDR3 is CASSLEGREDEQFF. CDR3 nucleotides: TGTGCCAGCAGCTTAGAGGGGCGGGAAGATGAGCAGTTCTTC.

This rearrangement joins TRBV15 to TRBJ2-5; D gene ambiguous. CDR1 and CDR2 from the germline V gene are LNHNV and YYDKDF (reference sequence). The length of the CDR3 is 14 residues. Deletions cut 0 bases from V and 4 bases from J, with 9 bases between. The CDR3 DNA follows: TGTGCCACCAGCAGAGATATCGTATCAGAGACCCAGTACTTC. Translation gives CATSRDIVSETQYF. The entire variable domain, with the rest obtained from reference TRBV15 and TRBJ2-5, is as follows: DAMVIQNPRYQVTQFGKPVTLSCSQTLNHNVMYWYQQKSSQAPKLLFHYYDKDFNNEADTPDNFQSRRPNTSFCFLDIRSPGLGDTAMYLCATSRDIVSETQYFGPGTRLLVL.

This clone counts as medium-sized. The gene calls are TRBV2 and TRBJ2-7; a possible D gene is TRBD1 (5 bases). The CDR3 is 13 amino acids. V dropped 10 bases and J dropped 1 base, with 14 bases sitting between them. Per the germline V gene, CDR1 is SNHLY and CDR2 is FYNNEI. CDR3 loop: CATTGVDSYEQYF. The CDR3 DNA is TGTGCCACTACAGGAGTTGATTCCTACGAGCAGTACTTC.

There are a few counts of this clone. The chain combines TRBV9 with TRBJ2-2; 7 bases are shared with TRBD2. The trim removed 2 bases at V and 5 bases at J, leaving 6 bases unmatched. The germline gives CDR1 SGDLS, CDR2 YYNGEE. The CDR3 contains 15 residues. Here the CDR3 reads CASSVGTIVTGELFF. The CDR3 region has the DNA TGTGCCAGCAGCGTTGGGACTATTGTGACCGGGGAGCTGTTTTTT. Filled out from reference TRBV9 and TRBJ2-2, the complete variable domain reads DSGVTQTPKHLITATGQRVTLRCSPRSGDLSVYWYQQSLDQGLQFLIQYYNGEERAKGNILERFSAQQFPDLHSELNLSSLELGDSALYFCASSVGTIVTGELFFGEGSRLTVL.

The rearrangement joins TRBV28 to TRBJ2-2, with TRBD1 as a possible D gene (5 bases). The ends were cut back, 7 bases at V and 9 bases at J, with 27 bases in the middle. The CDR3 runs to 17 residues. CDR1 is MDHEN, CDR2 SYDVKM, per germline. The CDR3, as DNA: TGTGCCAGCATCTCACACCCCGGCTTCGATAGGGGTCGGGAGCTGTTTTTT. Its translation is CASISHPGFDRGRELFF.

The chain employs TRBV11-3 and TRBJ2-3; 8 bases match TRBD1. The CDR3 spans 15 residues. V was pared by 5 bases and J by 0 bases, with 4 bases of the junction left unmatched. From germline, CDR1 is SGHNT and CDR2 YENEEA. In DNA, the CDR3 is TGTGCCAGCAGCCGACAGGGGTCTAGCACAGATACGCAGTATTTT. Translating gives CASSRQGSSTDTQYF.

V usage is TRBV28 and J usage is TRBJ2-7; a possible D gene is TRBD2 (6 bases). The CDR3 length is 14 residues. Germline-derived CDR1 and CDR2 are MDHEN and SYDVKM. Trimming took off 6 bases at V and 1 base at J, with 13 bases between the two ends. The CDR3 region is CASSSFGGSYEQYF. CDR3 coding DNA: TGTGCCAGCAGCTCATTCGGGGGTTCCTACGAGCAGTACTTC.

This clone was detected only a few times. The rearrangement uses TRBV5-1 and TRBJ1-1; D not resolved. This CDR3 is built from 13 residues. Germline V gene data show CDR1 as SGHRS and CDR2 as YFSETQ. V lost 4 bases, J lost 4 bases, and 11 bases lay in between. The CDR3 nucleotides are TGCGCCAGCAGCCCGCAGGAGGGCACTGAAGCTTTCTTT. Translation gives CASSPQEGTEAFF.

V gene TRBV9 combines with J gene TRBJ1-5; D is uncertain. The CDR3 spans 14 residues. Germline V gene lookup returns CDR1 SGDLS and CDR2 YYNGEE. Trimming removed 3 bases from V and 2 bases from J, with 9 bases in between. The CDR3 is CASSAVGGNQPQHF. In nucleotides, the CDR3 is TGTGCCAGCAGCGCAGTTGGAGGCAATCAGCCCCAGCATTTT.

The V gene is TRBV5-1, the J gene TRBJ2-5; 9 positions agree with TRBD2. The junction had 2 bases not matched to a gene; V was cut back by 3 bases and J by 5 bases. The germline V gene has CDR1 SGHRS and CDR2 YFSETQ. The CDR3 length is 13 residues. DNA of the CDR3: TGCGCCAGCAGCTACCTAGCGGGGGAGACCCAGTACTTC. Residues: CASSYLAGETQYF.

This clone was detected a few times. V usage is TRBV25-1 and J usage is TRBJ2-7; D possibly uses TRBD1 or TRBD2 (6 bases each). Germline V lookup: CDR1 MGHDK, CDR2 SYGVNS. V was shortened by 10 bases and J by 3 bases, with 16 bases between the two germline ends. The CDR3 is made up of 13 amino acids. In DNA, the CDR3 is TGTGCCACCCAGTTGGGGGGCGGCTACGAGCAGTACTTC. This gives the protein CATQLGGGYEQYF.

The rearrangement uses TRBV5-8 and TRBJ2-2; D remains unclear. This CDR3 comprises 14 residues. V dropped 4 bases and J dropped 4 bases, with 11 bases sitting between them. Germline V gives CDR1 SGHTS, CDR2 YDEGEE. This CDR3 is CASSPPWTTGELFF. In DNA form, the CDR3 reads TGTGCCAGCAGCCCACCCTGGACCACCGGGGAGCTGTTTTTT. The complete variable domain, with remaining parts taken from reference TRBV5-8 and TRBJ2-2, reads EAGVTQSPTHLIKTRGQQATLRCSPISGHTSVYWYQQALGLGLQFLLWYDEGEERNRGNFPPRFSGRQFPNYSSELNVNALELEDSALYLCASSPPWTTGELFFGEGSRLTVL.

The V gene is TRBV9, the J gene TRBJ2-2; the D gene is possibly TRBD1 (5 bases). The CDR3 spans 17 residues. Trimming shortened V by 1 base and J by 2 bases, and 15 bases separated the two germline ends. CDR1 is SGDLS, CDR2 YYNGEE, per germline. CDR3 in DNA: TGTGCCAGCAGCGTACAACGACAGTCGGCAAACACCGGGGAGCTGTTTTTT. Its translation: CASSVQRQSANTGELFF.

The chain couples TRBV29-1 to TRBJ1-1, with 7 bases matching TRBD1. With V trimmed by 4 bases and J by 4 bases, 6 bases remained unmatched. Germline loops: CDR1 SQVTM, CDR2 ANQGSEA. CDR3 size: 13 residues. The CDR3: CSVADRVGTEAFF. Here the CDR3 DNA reads TGCAGCGTTGCTGACAGGGTGGGCACTGAAGCTTTCTTT.

This clone was seen at least ten times. In DNA, the CDR3 is TGTGCCAGCAGCGAGCCGGGACAGGCCAACTATGGCTACACCTTC. This encodes CASSEPGQANYGYTF. This chain connects TRBV2 to TRBJ1-2, with 8 positions matching TRBD1. Germline V gene data show CDR1 as SNHLY and CDR2 as FYNNEI. This CDR3 is 15 amino acids long. V was clipped by 6 bases and J by 2 bases; unmatched bases: 8.

This clone is classed as medium-sized. This rearrangement joins TRBV7-8 to TRBJ2-1; 9 bases are shared with TRBD1. V was clipped by 5 bases and J by 16 bases; unmatched bases: 6. The CDR3 runs to 11 residues. Germline values: CDR1 SGHVS, CDR2 FQNEAQ. The CDR3 here is CASSRDRVVFF. CDR3 DNA: TGTGCCAGCAGCCGGGACAGGGTCGTATTCTTC.

The chain carries TRBV27 and TRBJ2-2; no clear D gene. Germline CDR1 and CDR2: MNHEY and SMNVEV (reference sequence). With 3 bases removed from V and 3 bases from J, the gap between germline ends came to 8 bases. The CDR3 spans 14 residues. The CDR3 region is CASSLWSDTGELFF. CDR3 sequence (DNA): TGTGCCAGCAGTTTGTGGTCAGACACCGGGGAGCTGTTTTTT.

This chain joins TRBV23-1 and TRBJ2-5, with 7 bases fitting TRBD2. TRBV23-1 is placed among ORFs of uncertain function. The CDR3 sequence is 13 residues long. Trimming cost V 7 bases and J 3 bases; bases outside gene matches: 5. CDR3: CASTLGGEETQYF. As DNA, the CDR3 is TGCGCCAGCACCCTGGGGGGGGAAGAGACCCAGTACTTC.

The V call is TRBV5-6, the J call TRBJ2-3; TRBD2 matches at 10 bases. Germline lookup yields CDR1 SGHDT and CDR2 YYEEEE. Trimming took 1 base from V and 1 from J; bases not matched to a gene: 3. This CDR3 has 16 residues. CDR3 bases: TGTGCCAGCAGCTTGAGAGGGACTAGCGGCACAGATACGCAGTATTTT. Translation gives CASSLRGTSGTDTQYF.

The chain uses TRBV7-8 and TRBJ2-2; either TRBD1 or TRBD2 may fit D (5 bases each). The CDR3 runs to 15 residues. The V end was cut by 8 bases, the J end by 5 bases, with 18 bases between. Germline V gene data show CDR1 as SGHVS and CDR2 as FQNEAQ. The CDR3 reads CASSRDQGRTGELFF. CDR3 coding DNA: TGTGCCAGCTCCCGGGACCAAGGCAGGACCGGGGAGCTGTTTTTT.

The gene calls are TRBV19 and TRBJ2-7; possible D gene TRBD1, 5 bases. Germline CDR1 reads LNHDA; CDR2 reads SQIVND (reference sequence). There are 12 residues in the CDR3. The ends were cut back, 8 bases at V and 9 bases at J, with 17 bases in the middle. The CDR3, as DNA: TGTGCCAGTCAAGGCCAGGGCTTGGGGCAGTACTTC. Translating it yields CASQGQGLGQYF.

J is TRBJ2-1 and V is TRBV2; D is ambiguous. The length of the CDR3 is 14 residues. Looked up from germline, CDR1 is SNHLY and CDR2 is FYNNEI. The V and J ends lost 4 bases and 2 bases respectively, with 9 bases between them. The CDR3 sequence: CASSGGGPYNEQFF. For the CDR3, the DNA is TGTGCCAGCAGTGGTGGCGGTCCCTACAATGAGCAGTTCTTC.

The chain recombines TRBV7-8 with TRBJ2-5; D unresolved. The CDR3 runs to 16 residues. Deletions cut 1 base from V and 5 bases from J, with 17 bases between. Germline assignment: CDR1 SGHVS and CDR2 FQNEAQ. CDR3 protein: CASSLDAMSPVETQYF. The CDR3 DNA is TGTGCCAGCAGCTTAGATGCGATGTCCCCTGTGGAGACCCAGTACTTC. The whole variable domain, remainder taken from reference TRBV7-8 and TRBJ2-5, is GAGVSQSPRYKVAKRGQDVALRCDPISGHVSLFWYQQALGQGPEFLTYFQNEAQLDKSGLPSDRFFAERPEGSVSTLKIQRTQQEDSAVYLCASSLDAMSPVETQYFGPGTRLLVL.

This chain joins TRBV7-8 and TRBJ2-1, with 8 positions matching TRBD2. J was trimmed by 6 bases and V by 3 bases; bases with no gene match: 4. Per the germline V gene, CDR1 is SGHVS and CDR2 is FQNEAQ. The CDR3 sequence is 14 residues long. The CDR3 DNA reads TGTGCCAGCAGCTTCGTCGGGGGGGGCAATGAGCAGTTCTTC. Translation: CASSFVGGGNEQFF.